This TCR beta chain was captured by sequencing in a study of molecular identifiers for immune sequencing clone quantification. Germline V CDR1 and CDR2: SGHAT, FQNNGV. The CDR3 extends over 12 amino acids. With 1 base removed from V and 6 bases from J, the gap between germline ends came to 4 bases. TCRdb analysed the PCR reads with MiXCR anew, one entry per CDR3 protein. The top ten clones hold less than 2% of a sample with around 70,000 distinct CDR3 sequences, approximately 17% of them seen once. This receptor was taken from a human donor in good health. Some libraries in this study had Jurkat cell RNA spiked in. The chain links TRBV11-2 to TRBJ2-1; D gene uncertain. The sequencing sample was made of naive CD8+ T cells from blood, with Jurkat cell RNA spiked in. Indicated subset: FACS-sorted CD8+CD4-CCR7+CD45RA+ naive T cells. The DNA of the CDR3 is TGTGCCAGCAGCTTAGGGCGCAATGAGCAGTTCTTC. Its protein product is CASSLGRNEQFF.